A selection of T cell receptor beta chains follows, all from one sample in a study of T cell responses to AZD1222 COVID-19 vaccine. The protocol was immunoSEQ multiplex PCR, while the TCRdb copy is restricted to in-frame clones and leaves out a portion. The sample carries about 130,000 clones, roughly 93% recorded once. The starting material was peripheral blood, obtained on day 0 of AZD1222 vaccination. Every receptor here comes from an adult in good health. Both conserved end residues are part of each CDR3. A D gene is named only where the DNA matches it firmly. Only some rows state a clone size, as once, few, many or a class for expanded clones.

NA TRBJ2-4 TRBV24-1 NA CATSEEHLNIQYF TGTGCCACCAGTGAGGAACATCTAAACATTCAGTACTTC
NA TRBJ1-6 TRBV28 NA CASSTKIKGNSPLHF TGTGCCAGCAGCACAAAGATAAAGGGGAATTCACCCCTCCACTTT
TRBD2 TRBJ2-2 TRBV7-3 NA CASSRKAGGSTGELFF TGTGCCAGCAGCCGTAAAGCGGGAGGGTCCACCGGGGAGCTGTTTTTT
NA TRBJ2-3 TRBV21-1 NA CASSKIKGARDTQYF TGTGCCAGCAGCAAAATCAAGGGGGCGAGAGATACGCAGTATTTT
NA TRBJ2-7 TRBV19 few CASSIEYRSPEQYF TGTGCCAGTAGTATAGAATACCGGAGCCCCGAGCAGTACTTC
NA TRBJ2-3 TRBV10-3 NA CAISESGRPPTDTQYF TGTGCCATCAGTGAGTCGGGGCGGCCCCCCACAGATACGCAGTATTTT
TRBD1 TRBJ2-4 TRBV24-1 NA CATSAAGGVEENIQYF TGTGCCACCAGTGCCGCAGGGGGCGTTGAGGAAAACATTCAGTACTTC
TRBD2 TRBJ2-7 TRBV6-5 NA CASSRIAGAYEQYF TGTGCCAGCAGTCGAATAGCGGGAGCTTACGAGCAGTACTTC
TRBD2 TRBJ2-3 TRBV28 NA CASSRRTSGRGDTQYF TGTGCCAGCAGCCGAAGGACTAGCGGGAGGGGAGATACGCAGTATTTT
NA TRBJ2-7 TRBV5-6 once CASSLTGYEQYF TGTGCCAGCAGCTTGACGGGATACGAGCAGTACTTC
TRBD1 TRBJ1-2 TRBV19 NA CASSIGDRDYTF TGTGCCAGTAGTATAGGGGACAGAGACTACACCTTC
NA TRBJ1-5 TRBV5-1 NA CASSLAGGSNQPQHF TGCGCCAGCAGCTTGGCCGGGGGTAGCAATCAGCCCCAGCATTTT
TRBD1 TRBJ1-4 TRBV28 NA CASSFLPGTGAGEKLFF TGTGCCAGCAGTTTTTTGCCCGGGACAGGGGCGGGTGAAAAACTGTTTTTT
NA TRBJ1-2 TRBV27 NA CASSPQGEYYGYTF TGTGCCAGCAGTCCTCAGGGAGAATACTATGGCTACACCTTC
NA TRBJ1-1 TRBV6-5 NA CASTLDGEGAAFF TGTGCCAGCACTCTTGATGGGGAAGGGGCAGCTTTCTTT
NA TRBJ2-7 TRBV4-2 NA CASSRFTGEPSGYEQYF TGTGCCAGCAGCCGTTTCACAGGGGAACCTAGCGGCTACGAGCAGTACTTC
NA TRBJ1-2 TRBV11-2 NA CASSERTAYTF TGTGCCAGCAGCGAAAGGACGGCGTACACCTTC
NA TRBJ2-6 TRBV29-1 NA CSVPSPDPNSGANVLTF TGCAGCGTTCCGAGCCCAGACCCAAACTCTGGGGCCAACGTCCTGACTTTC
NA TRBJ2-7 TRBV2 NA CASMRSSPGEQYF TGTGCCAGCATGAGAAGTAGCCCCGGCGAGCAGTACTTC
NA TRBJ1-2 TRBV28 NA CASSPTGRIIYGYTF TGTGCCAGCAGCCCGACGGGCAGAATCATCTATGGCTACACCTTC
TRBD1 TRBJ1-1 TRBV6-5 NA CASPPRDRGNTEAFF TGTGCCAGCCCCCCCCGGGACAGGGGGAACACTGAAGCTTTCTTT
NA TRBJ1-6 TRBV11-3 NA CASSLRGDSPLHF TGTGCCAGCAGCTTGAGGGGAGATTCACCCCTCCACTTT
TRBD1 TRBJ2-7 TRBV4-1 few CASSQDRPDRGYTYEQYF TGCGCCAGCAGCCAAGATCGGCCGGACAGGGGATACACCTACGAGCAGTACTTC
TRBD2 TRBJ2-7 TRBV28 NA CASSGRWEQYF TGTGCCAGTAGCGGGAGATGGGAGCAGTACTTC
NA TRBJ1-1 TRBV10-3 NA CAISESSGAEAFF TGTGCCATCAGTGAGTCGTCAGGGGCTGAAGCTTTCTTT
NA TRBJ1-1 TRBV27 NA CASSLLRGPRNTEAFF TGTGCCAGCAGTTTGCTCAGGGGTCCGAGGAACACTGAAGCTTTCTTT
NA TRBJ1-4 TRBV29-1 NA CSVRAGNNEKLFF TGCAGCGTTCGTGCAGGGAATAATGAAAAACTGTTTTTT
TRBD2 TRBJ2-7 TRBV7-9 NA CASSPLNPTSGRAYEQYF TGTGCCAGCAGCCCGCTCAATCCGACTAGCGGGAGGGCTTACGAGCAGTACTTC
TRBD1 TRBJ1-2 TRBV5-1 NA CASSLTGGVYGYTF TGCGCCAGCAGCTTGACAGGGGGCGTCTATGGCTACACCTTC